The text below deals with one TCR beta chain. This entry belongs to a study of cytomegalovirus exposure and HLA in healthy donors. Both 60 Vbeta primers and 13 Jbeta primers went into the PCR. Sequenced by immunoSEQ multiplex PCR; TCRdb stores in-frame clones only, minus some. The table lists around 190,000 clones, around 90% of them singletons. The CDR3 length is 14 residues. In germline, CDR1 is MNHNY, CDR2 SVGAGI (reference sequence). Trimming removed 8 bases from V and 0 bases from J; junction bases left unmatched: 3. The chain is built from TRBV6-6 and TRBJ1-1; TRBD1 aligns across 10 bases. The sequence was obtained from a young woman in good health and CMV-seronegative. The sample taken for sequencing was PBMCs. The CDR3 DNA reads TGTGCCAGCGGGGACAGGGGTCTGAACACTGAAGCTTTCTTT. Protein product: CASGDRGLNTEAFF.